This T cell receptor beta chain was documented in a study of Ad26.COV2.S vaccination and SARS-CoV-2 variants. Study details: Donor was assigned to the Ad26.COV2.S arm of trial COV1001.

The CDR3 sequence is 14 residues long. Per the germline V gene, CDR1 is SGHRS and CDR2 is YFSETQ. V was clipped by 5 bases and J by 0 bases; unmatched bases: 4. The treatment here: about 20 received Ad26.COV2.S at low or high dose, single or two shots; 5 received placebo; per-sample allocation not given. Day 63 after the first injection of vaccine or placebo was the sampling time. TCRdb's copy holds only in-frame clones and misses some; the assay was immunoSEQ multiplex PCR. This table holds 350,000 to 450,000 clones, about nine tenths found once. Sequencing used peripheral blood, obtained in a trial of Ad26.COV2.S vaccine versus placebo. The rearrangement links TRBV5-1 to TRBJ2-5; the match to TRBD1 covers 7 bases. This receptor was identified in a person between 18 and 65 years old who received the Ad26.COV2.S COVID-19 vaccine or a placebo. The CDR3 here is CASRFGTDQETQYF. CDR3 nucleotide sequence: TGCGCCAGCAGGTTCGGGACAGACCAAGAGACCCAGTACTTC.